A selection of T cell receptor beta chains follows, all from one sample in a study of blood T cell repertoires in COVID-19. Libraries were prepared by immunoSEQ multiplex PCR; TCRdb keeps only in-frame clonotypes and omits some of them. The table has more than 300,000 clones, over 90% seen once. The source material was PBMCs or T cells enriched from blood (not recorded which). These receptors all stem from a woman in her thirties who had been exposed to COVID-19. Each CDR3 is given with its conserved first and last residue. A D gene is named only where the DNA matches it firmly. A clone size is listed for some rows: how often the clone was seen (once, few, many), or a class if it is expanded.

>.|TRBJ1-2|13|TRBV20-1|.
CSASWRSPYGYTF
TGCAGTGCTAGTTGGAGGAGCCCCTATGGCTACACCTTC
>once|TRBJ1-6|14|TRBV2|.
CASRLQEGNSPLHF
TGTGCCAGCAGGCTACAGGAGGGGAATTCACCCCTCCACTTT
>.|TRBJ2-1|15|TRBV11-2|TRBD2
CASSLLAGGFDEQFF
TGTGCCAGCAGCTTATTAGCGGGGGGTTTCGATGAGCAGTTCTTC
>.|TRBJ1-1|13|TRBV12-3/TRBV12-4|.
CASSLRPNTEAFF
TGTGCCAGCAGTTTACGTCCGAACACTGAAGCTTTCTTT
>.|TRBJ2-7|13|TRBV6-1|TRBD1
CASSEQQGYEQYF
TGTGCCAGCAGTGAACAACAGGGGTACGAGCAGTACTTC
>.|TRBJ1-4|16|TRBV27|.
CASSLSAGGFGEKLFF
TGTGCCAGCAGTTTATCGGCTGGGGGCTTTGGGGAAAAACTGTTTTTT
>.|TRBJ1-2|11|TRBV27|.
CASSFLRGYTF
TGTGCCAGCAGTTTCCTCAGGGGCTACACCTTC
>.|TRBJ1-1|15|TRBV5-5|.
CASSLVQVMNTEAFF
TGTGCCAGCAGCTTGGTGCAGGTAATGAACACTGAAGCTTTCTTT
>.|TRBJ1-6|15|TRBV18|TRBD1
CASSPFDRGNSPLHF
TGTGCCAGCTCACCATTTGACAGGGGAAATTCACCCCTCCACTTT
>once|TRBJ1-4|16|TRBV3-1/TRBV3-2|.
CASSQSYAGLNEKLFF
TGTGCCAGCAGCCAATCATATGCGGGTTTAAATGAAAAACTGTTTTTT
>once|TRBJ2-5|14|TRBV3-1/TRBV3-2|.
CASSQESHVETQYF
TGTGCCAGCAGCCAAGAGAGCCATGTAGAGACCCAGTACTTC
>few|TRBJ1-6|15|TRBV5-1|.
CASSSNLAYNSPLHF
TGCGCCAGCAGCAGCAATTTAGCCTATAATTCACCCCTCCACTTT
>.|TRBJ2-5|15|TRBV11-3|.
CASSLGRGLVETQYF
TGTGCCAGCAGCTTGGGCAGGGGATTAGTAGAGACCCAGTACTTC
>.|TRBJ1-5|16|TRBV18|.
CASSPGGGVSNQPQHF
TGTGCCAGCTCACCCGGCGGGGGAGTAAGCAATCAGCCCCAGCATTTT
>.|TRBJ2-3|16|TRBV7-8|TRBD2
CASSRNPGLAIDTQYF
TGTGCCAGCAGCCGAAACCCGGGACTAGCAATAGATACGCAGTATTTT
>few|TRBJ1-4|17|TRBV14|TRBD1
CASSPIRGTGVREKLFF
TGTGCCAGCAGCCCCATTCGTGGGACAGGGGTGAGGGAAAAACTGTTTTTT
>.|TRBJ1-3|19|TRBV24-1|.
CATSDSSKILGGSGNTIYF
TGTGCCACCAGTGATTCGTCCAAAATCTTAGGGGGCTCTGGAAACACCATATATTTT
>.|TRBJ1-2|14|TRBV7-9|TRBD1
CASTSRDRVEGYTF
TGTGCCAGCACCAGCCGGGACAGGGTCGAAGGCTACACCTTC
>.|TRBJ2-3|18|TRBV24-1|TRBD2
CATSDRKPDSGALDTQYF
TGTGCCACCAGTGACCGAAAACCCGATAGCGGGGCATTAGATACGCAGTATTTT
>few|TRBJ2-5|15|TRBV4-1|TRBD1
CASTIGQGPSQTQYF
TGCGCCAGCACCATTGGACAGGGTCCTTCTCAGACCCAGTACTTC
>.|TRBJ1-5|14|TRBV6-6|TRBD1
CASTLDRDIQPQHF
TGTGCCAGCACCTTGGACAGGGATATTCAGCCCCAGCATTTT
>.|TRBJ1-2|15|TRBV29-1|.
CSVPKGGWNNYGYTF
TGCAGCGTCCCCAAGGGGGGGTGGAACAACTATGGCTACACCTTC
>.|TRBJ2-1|19|TRBV27|TRBD2
CASSLLSGGATRYENEQFF
TGTGCCAGCAGTTTACTCAGCGGGGGGGCTACACGGTATGAGAATGAGCAGTTCTTC
>.|TRBJ1-6|14|TRBV2|.
CASNRRTANSPLHF
TGTGCCAGCAATAGGAGGACGGCCAATTCACCCCTCCACTTT
>.|TRBJ1-5|13|TRBV6-5|.
CASSYLGGQPQHF
TGTGCCAGCAGTTACTTGGGGGGGCAGCCCCAGCATTTT